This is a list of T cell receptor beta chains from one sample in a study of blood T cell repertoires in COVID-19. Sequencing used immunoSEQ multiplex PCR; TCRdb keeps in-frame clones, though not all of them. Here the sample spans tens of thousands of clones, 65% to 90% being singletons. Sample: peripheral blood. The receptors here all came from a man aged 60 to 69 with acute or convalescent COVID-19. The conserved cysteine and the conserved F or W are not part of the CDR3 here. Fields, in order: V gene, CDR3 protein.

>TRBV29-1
SVEMGRTEAF
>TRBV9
ASSVAASADTQY
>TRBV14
ASSQESGRGGGYT
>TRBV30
ALSARDTNTEAF
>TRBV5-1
ASRQSSYNSPLH
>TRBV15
ATSRDRGGRGPEGYT
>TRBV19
ASSIDLFPGGLSTDTQY
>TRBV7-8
ASSVYDSPSYEQY
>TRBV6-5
ASRAGHPYEQY
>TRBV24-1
ATSAYRDTPNEQY
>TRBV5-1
ASRWGINYGYT
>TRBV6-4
ASSDSGGVDQPQH
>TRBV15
ATSRDQKGSNQPQH
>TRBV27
ASSLSQTGIVDNEQF
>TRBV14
ASSQLIATNEKLF
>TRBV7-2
ASSLGSGGPYEQY
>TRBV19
ASSIQRQYNEQF
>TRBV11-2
ASSPTSGGGKDTQY
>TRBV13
ASSLRAGNTIY
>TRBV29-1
SVWPGGRPYEQY
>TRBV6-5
ASQRSGLAQETQY
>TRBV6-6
ASRLRENSYEQY
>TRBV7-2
ASSGTGQGPYT
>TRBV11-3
ASSPNGGPGNTIY
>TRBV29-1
SVVTGGVMETQY
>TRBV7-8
ASSWGQRNQPQH
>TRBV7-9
ASSEAGRYQETQY
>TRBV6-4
ASSAGLQRQSGANVLT
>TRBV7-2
ASSIGTGGSYEQY
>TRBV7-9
ASSERGGYGYT
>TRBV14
ASSQVGTDKGYT
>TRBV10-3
AISSTGSGNTIY
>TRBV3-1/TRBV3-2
ASSQGGQPQH
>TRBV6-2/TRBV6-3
ASRYSEVRGGYT
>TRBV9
ASSVFGTGRTGELF
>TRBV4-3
ASSRTTGGAFEKLF
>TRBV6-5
ASQAGTGVTDTQY
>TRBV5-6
ASSARRGTRRQETQY
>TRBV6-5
ASTTAGAGNTEAF
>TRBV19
ASSLRVPGGKNYGYT
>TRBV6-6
ASSPQGAVNEQY
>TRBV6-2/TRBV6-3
ASSYWSGSGELF
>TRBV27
ASSPISTYEQY
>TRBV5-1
ASSLGRRASGGKTVLPNEQF
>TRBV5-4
ASSPASQTGSGNTIY
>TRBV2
ASSPWRASYNEQF
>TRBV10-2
ASSVGLDRGEQF